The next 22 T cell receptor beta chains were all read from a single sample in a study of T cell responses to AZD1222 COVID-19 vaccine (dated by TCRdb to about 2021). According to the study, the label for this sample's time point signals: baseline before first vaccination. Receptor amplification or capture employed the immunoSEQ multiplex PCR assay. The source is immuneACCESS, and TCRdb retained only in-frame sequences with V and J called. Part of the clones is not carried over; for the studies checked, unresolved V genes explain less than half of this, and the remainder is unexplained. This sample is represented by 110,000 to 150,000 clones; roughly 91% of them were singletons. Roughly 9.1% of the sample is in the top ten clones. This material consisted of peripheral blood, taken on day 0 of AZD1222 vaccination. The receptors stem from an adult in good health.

The chain's CDR3 is CATSNDGGRVETQYF. DNA of the CDR3: TGTGCCACCAGCAATGATGGGGGAAGGGTGGAGACCCAGTACTTC. The rearrangement joins TRBV15 to TRBJ2-5; D may be TRBD1 or TRBD2 (5 bases each). Germline lookup yields CDR1 LNHNV and CDR2 YYDKDF (reference sequence). V lost 4 bases, J lost 5 bases, and 17 bases lay in between. The CDR3 extends over 15 amino acids.

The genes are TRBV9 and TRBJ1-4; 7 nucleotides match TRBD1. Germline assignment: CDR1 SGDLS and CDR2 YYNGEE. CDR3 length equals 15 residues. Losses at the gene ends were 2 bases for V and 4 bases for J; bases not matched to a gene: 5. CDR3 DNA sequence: TGTGCCAGCAGCGTCACGACAGGGATTAATGAAAAACTGTTTTTT. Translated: CASSVTTGINEKLFF.

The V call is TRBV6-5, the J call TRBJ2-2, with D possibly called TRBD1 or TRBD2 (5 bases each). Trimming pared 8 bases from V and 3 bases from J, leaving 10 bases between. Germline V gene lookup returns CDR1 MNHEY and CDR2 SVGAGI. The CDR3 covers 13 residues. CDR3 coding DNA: TGTGCCAGCCAACCGGGACACACCGGGGAGCTGTTTTTT. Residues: CASQPGHTGELFF.

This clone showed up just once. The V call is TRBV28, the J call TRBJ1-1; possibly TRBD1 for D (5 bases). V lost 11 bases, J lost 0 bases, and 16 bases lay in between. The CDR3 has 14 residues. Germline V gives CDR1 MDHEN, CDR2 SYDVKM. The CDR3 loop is CAAAGSAVNTEAFF. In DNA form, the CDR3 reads TGTGCCGCGGCAGGGTCAGCGGTGAACACTGAAGCTTTCTTT.

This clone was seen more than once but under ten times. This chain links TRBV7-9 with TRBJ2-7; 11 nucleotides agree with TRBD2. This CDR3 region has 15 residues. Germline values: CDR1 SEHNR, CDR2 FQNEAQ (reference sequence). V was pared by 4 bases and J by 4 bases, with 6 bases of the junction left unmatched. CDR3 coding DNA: TGTGCCAGCAGCTCTAGCGGGGGGTTAGCGTACGAGCAGTACTTC. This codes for CASSSSGGLAYEQYF.

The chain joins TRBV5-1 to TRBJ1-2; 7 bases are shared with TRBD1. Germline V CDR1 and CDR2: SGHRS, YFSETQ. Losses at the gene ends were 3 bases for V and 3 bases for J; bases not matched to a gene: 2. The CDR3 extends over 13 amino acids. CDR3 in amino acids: CASSSQGDYGYTF. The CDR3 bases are TGCGCCAGCAGCTCCCAGGGGGACTATGGCTACACCTTC.

The CDR3 coding sequence is TGTGCCAGCAGACTCGGAAACACCATATATTTT. The encoded protein is CASRLGNTIYF. The chain uses TRBV6-5 and TRBJ1-3; D is unresolved. Trimming took 6 bases from V and 4 from J, leaving 4 bases between them. Germline V gene lookup returns CDR1 MNHEY and CDR2 SVGAGI. The CDR3 runs to 11 residues.

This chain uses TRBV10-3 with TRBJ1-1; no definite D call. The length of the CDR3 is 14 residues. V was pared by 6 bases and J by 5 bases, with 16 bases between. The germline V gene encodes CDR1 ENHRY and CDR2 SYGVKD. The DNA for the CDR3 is TGTGCCATCAGCTTTAACGGTCCCCGGACTGAAGCTTTCTTT. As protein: CAISFNGPRTEAFF.

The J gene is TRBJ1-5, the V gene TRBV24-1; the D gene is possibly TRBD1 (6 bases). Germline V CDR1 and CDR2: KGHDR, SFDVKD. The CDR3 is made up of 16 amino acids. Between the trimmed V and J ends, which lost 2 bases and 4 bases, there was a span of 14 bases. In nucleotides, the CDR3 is TGTGCCACCAGTGATTCATCCGGGACAAGAAATCAGCCCCAGCATTTT. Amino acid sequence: CATSDSSGTRNQPQHF.

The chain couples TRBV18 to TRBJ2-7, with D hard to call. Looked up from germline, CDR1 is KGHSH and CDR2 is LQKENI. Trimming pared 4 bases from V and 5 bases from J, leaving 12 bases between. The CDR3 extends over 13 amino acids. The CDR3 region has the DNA TGTGCCAGCTCACGAGAACGATGGGACGAGCAGTACTTC. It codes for CASSRERWDEQYF.

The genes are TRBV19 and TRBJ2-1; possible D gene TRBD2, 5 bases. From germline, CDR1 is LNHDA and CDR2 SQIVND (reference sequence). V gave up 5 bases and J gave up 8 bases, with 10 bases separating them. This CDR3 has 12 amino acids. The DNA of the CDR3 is TGTGCCAGTAGTTGGGAGTCTTATGAGCAGTTCTTC. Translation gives CASSWESYEQFF.

The CDR3 coding sequence is TGTGCCAGCAATCAGGGAACTTCCAACTATGGCTACACCTTC. Translation gives CASNQGTSNYGYTF. The chain joins TRBV5-4 to TRBJ1-2, with a possible D match to TRBD1 (5 bases). The CDR3 spans 14 residues. V was pared by 6 bases and J by 2 bases, with 14 bases between. CDR1 is SGHNT and CDR2 is YYREEE in the germline V gene (reference sequence).

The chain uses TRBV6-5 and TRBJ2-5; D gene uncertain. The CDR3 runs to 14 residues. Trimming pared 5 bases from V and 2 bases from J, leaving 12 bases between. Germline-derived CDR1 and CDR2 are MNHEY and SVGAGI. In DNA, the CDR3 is TGTGCCAGCAGTACCGACGGGTTTCAAGAGACCCAGTACTTC. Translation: CASSTDGFQETQYF.

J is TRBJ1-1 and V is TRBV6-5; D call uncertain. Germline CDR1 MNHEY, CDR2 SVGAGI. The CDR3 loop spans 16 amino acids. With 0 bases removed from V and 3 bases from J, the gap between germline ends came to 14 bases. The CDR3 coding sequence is TGTGCCAGCAGTTACTCTTTGTTACTCGTGGACACTGAAGCTTTCTTT. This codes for CASSYSLLLVDTEAFF.

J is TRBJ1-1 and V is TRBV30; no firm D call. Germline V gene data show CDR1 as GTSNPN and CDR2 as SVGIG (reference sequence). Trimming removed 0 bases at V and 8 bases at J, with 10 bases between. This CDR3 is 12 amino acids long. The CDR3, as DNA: TGTGCCTGGAGTGTAGGAAACTTCGAAGCTTTCTTT. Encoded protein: CAWSVGNFEAFF.

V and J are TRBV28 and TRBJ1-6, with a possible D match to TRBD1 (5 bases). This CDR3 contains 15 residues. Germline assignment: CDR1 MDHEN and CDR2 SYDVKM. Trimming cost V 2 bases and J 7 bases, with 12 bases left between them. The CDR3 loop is CASSLTGEGNSPLHF. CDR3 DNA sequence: TGTGCCAGCAGTTTAACGGGGGAGGGGAATTCACCCCTCCACTTT.

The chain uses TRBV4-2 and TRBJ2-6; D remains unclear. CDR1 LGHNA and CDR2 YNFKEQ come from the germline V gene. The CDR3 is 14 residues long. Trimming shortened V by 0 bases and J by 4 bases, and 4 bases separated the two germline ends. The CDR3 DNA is TGTGCCAGCAGCCAAGACTCAGGGGCCAACGTCCTGACTTTC. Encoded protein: CASSQDSGANVLTF.

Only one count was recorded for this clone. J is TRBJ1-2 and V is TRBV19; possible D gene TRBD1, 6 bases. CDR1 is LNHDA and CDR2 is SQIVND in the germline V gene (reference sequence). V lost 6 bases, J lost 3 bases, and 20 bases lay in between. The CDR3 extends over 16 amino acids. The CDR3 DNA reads TGTGCCAGTAGAAGTGGGGTGACACAGGGTTACTATGGCTACACCTTC. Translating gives CASRSGVTQGYYGYTF.

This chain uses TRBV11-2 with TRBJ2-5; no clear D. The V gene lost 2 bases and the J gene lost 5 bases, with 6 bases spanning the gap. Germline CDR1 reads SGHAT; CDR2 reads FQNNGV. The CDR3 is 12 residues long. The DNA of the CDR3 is TGTGCCAGCAGCTTAACCCCGGAGACCCAGTACTTC. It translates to CASSLTPETQYF.

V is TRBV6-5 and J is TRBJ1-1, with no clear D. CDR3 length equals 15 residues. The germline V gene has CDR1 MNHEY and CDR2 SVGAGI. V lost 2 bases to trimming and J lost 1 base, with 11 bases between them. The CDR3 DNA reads TGTGCCAGCAGTTACACAGATCCTTCGAACACTGAAGCTTTCTTT. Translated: CASSYTDPSNTEAFF.

DNA of the CDR3: TGTGCCAGCAAACTCTCCCATTCGAACTATGGCTACACCTTC. Translating it yields CASKLSHSNYGYTF. This chain uses TRBV6-5 with TRBJ1-2; D is uncertain. CDR3 length equals 14 residues. Germline V gene lookup returns CDR1 MNHEY and CDR2 SVGAGI. The V end lost 7 bases, the J end lost 2 bases, and 14 bases lay between the germline ends.

CDR3 loop: CASSSLAGSYNEQFF. CDR3 nucleotides: TGTGCCAGCAGTTCCTTAGCGGGGTCCTACAATGAGCAGTTCTTC. V and J are TRBV28 and TRBJ2-1; 8 nucleotides match TRBD2. CDR3 length: 15 residues. The germline gives CDR1 MDHEN, CDR2 SYDVKM. V shed 4 bases and J 1 base; nucleotides not matched to a gene: 3.